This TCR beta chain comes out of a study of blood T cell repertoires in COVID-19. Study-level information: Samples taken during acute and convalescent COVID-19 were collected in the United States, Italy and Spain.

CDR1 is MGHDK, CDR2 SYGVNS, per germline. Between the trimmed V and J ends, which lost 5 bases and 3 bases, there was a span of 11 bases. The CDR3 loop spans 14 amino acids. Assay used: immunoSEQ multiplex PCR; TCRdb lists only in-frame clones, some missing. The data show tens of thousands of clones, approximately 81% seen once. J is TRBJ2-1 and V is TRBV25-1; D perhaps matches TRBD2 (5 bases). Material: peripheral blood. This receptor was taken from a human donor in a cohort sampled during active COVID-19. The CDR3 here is CASSRKEVYNEQFF. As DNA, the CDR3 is TGTGCCAGCAGTCGTAAGGAGGTCTACAATGAGCAGTTCTTC.